The rows below give T cell receptor beta chains drawn from one sample of a study of early T cells in non-severe SARS-CoV-2 infection. Via MiXCR, TCRdb re-called the 5' RACE reads, giving one row per CDR3 protein. The table has roughly 20,000 distinct CDR3 sequences, roughly 4% seen once; the top ten hold roughly 1.5%. Sequenced input: whole blood. These receptors were obtained from an adult who was a healthcare worker with PCR-confirmed SARS-CoV-2 infection or an uninfected control (not recorded which). Each CDR3 is given with its conserved first and last residue. The D gene is left open where the match is weak. Rows give clone size only sometimes, using once, few, many, or a class for an expanded clone.

D | size | J | V | CDR3 | DNA
NA | many | TRBJ2-4 | TRBV4-3 | CASSQAVLAKNIQYF | TGCGCCAGCAGCCAAGCGGTTCTAGCCAAAAACATTCAGTACTTC
NA | many | TRBJ2-4 | TRBV7-9 | CASSFSELAKNIQYF | TGTGCCAGCAGCTTTTCGGAGCTAGCCAAAAACATTCAGTACTTC
NA | many | TRBJ2-3 | TRBV29-1 | CSVAGSVYTQYF | TGCAGCGTCGCCGGATCAGTATATACGCAGTATTTT
TRBD2 | many | TRBJ2-3 | TRBV11-2 | CASSFTSGGTDTQYF | TGTGCCAGCAGCTTCACTAGCGGGGGCACAGATACGCAGTATTTT
NA | NA | TRBJ1-6 | TRBV7-2 | CASSLVGGMGSPLHF | TGTGCCAGCAGCTTAGTGGGCGGAATGGGTTCACCCCTCCACTTT
NA | many | TRBJ2-6 | TRBV6-2/TRBV6-3 | CASSVDSLSGANVLTF | TGTGCCAGCAGCGTGGACAGCCTCTCTGGGGCCAACGTCCTGACTTTC
NA | few | TRBJ2-1 | TRBV5-1 | CASSFSVWQFF | TGCGCCAGCAGCTTTAGCGTATGGCAGTTCTTC
NA | many | TRBJ1-2 | TRBV18 | CASSRDTGGNGYTF | TGTGCCAGCTCACGGGACACCGGGGGGAATGGCTACACCTTC
TRBD2 | NA | TRBJ2-1 | TRBV6-4 | CASSEGAGAYNEQFF | TGTGCCAGCAGTGAGGGAGCGGGGGCCTACAATGAGCAGTTCTTC
NA | many | TRBJ2-5 | TRBV7-9 | CASSLGQETQYF | TGTGCCAGCAGCTTAGGACAAGAGACCCAGTACTTC
TRBD1 | many | TRBJ2-1 | TRBV7-3 | CASSPNRGVRYNEQFF | TGTGCCAGCAGCCCGAACAGGGGGGTCCGCTACAATGAGCAGTTCTTC
NA | many | TRBJ2-6 | TRBV14 | CASSQETGRRPGANVLTF | TGTGCCAGCAGCCAAGAAACAGGGAGGCGTCCTGGGGCCAACGTCCTGACTTTC
NA | many | TRBJ2-3 | TRBV6-2/TRBV6-3 | CASSYSETDTQYF | TGTGCCAGCAGTTACTCGGAAACAGATACGCAGTATTTT
NA | few | TRBJ2-7 | TRBV7-8 | CASSLLGVDDEQYF | TGTGCCAGCAGCTTGCTAGGGGTGGACGACGAGCAGTACTTC
NA | many | TRBJ2-6 | TRBV6-4 | CASGEWSGANVLTF | TGTGCCAGCGGGGAGTGGTCTGGGGCCAACGTCCTGACTTTC
TRBD1 | medium-sized | TRBJ2-2 | TRBV7-9 | CASILSTGAWFRPGELFF | TGTGCCAGCATCCTGTCGACAGGGGCCTGGTTTCGGCCCGGGGAGCTGTTTTTT
TRBD1 | many | TRBJ2-7 | TRBV12-5 | CASVFETGGVGKQYF | TGTGCTAGTGTCTTCGAGACAGGGGGCGTTGGGAAGCAGTACTTC
TRBD1 | many | TRBJ1-1 | TRBV5-5 | CASRQPGQLNTEAFF | TGTGCCAGCAGACAACCGGGACAGCTAAACACTGAAGCTTTCTTT
NA | NA | TRBJ1-2 | TRBV25-1 | CASSGHDSYGYTF | TGTGCCAGCAGTGGCCACGACAGCTATGGCTACACCTTC
NA | many | TRBJ2-7 | TRBV14 | CASSQEWRKGGREEQYF | TGTGCCAGCAGCCAAGAATGGCGTAAAGGGGGCCGGGAGGAGCAGTACTTC
NA | many | TRBJ1-1 | TRBV29-1 | CSVEVFTGGFFF | TGCAGCGTTGAAGTTTTCACAGGAGGTTTTTTCTTT
NA | NA | TRBJ1-5 | TRBV4-2 | CASSPGVDNNQPQHF | TGTGCCAGCAGCCCCGGAGTAGATAACAATCAGCCCCAGCATTTT
NA | NA | TRBJ2-3 | TRBV6-5 | CASSYSWRTDTQYF | TGTGCCAGCAGTTACTCCTGGCGAACAGATACGCAGTATTTT
TRBD2 | NA | TRBJ2-5 | TRBV29-1 | CSVEFAGGLQETQYF | TGCAGCGTTGAGTTTGCGGGGGGCCTACAAGAGACCCAGTACTTC
NA | many | TRBJ2-1 | TRBV9 | CASSAPLGGRTFF | TGTGCCAGCAGCGCCCCCCTCGGCGGCCGGACGTTCTTC